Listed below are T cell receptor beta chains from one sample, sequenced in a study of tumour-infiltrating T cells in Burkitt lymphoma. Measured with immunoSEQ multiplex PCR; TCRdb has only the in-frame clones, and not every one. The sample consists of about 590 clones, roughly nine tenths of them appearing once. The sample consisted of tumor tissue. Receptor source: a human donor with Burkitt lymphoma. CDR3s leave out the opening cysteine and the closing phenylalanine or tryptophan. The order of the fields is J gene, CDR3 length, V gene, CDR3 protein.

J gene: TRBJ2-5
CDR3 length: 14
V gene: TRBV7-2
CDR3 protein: ASSLLPGASQETQY

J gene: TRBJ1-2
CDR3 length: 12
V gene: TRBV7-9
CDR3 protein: ASSLAGLLYGYT

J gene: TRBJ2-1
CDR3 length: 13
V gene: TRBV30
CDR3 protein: AWSVVSGNYNEQF

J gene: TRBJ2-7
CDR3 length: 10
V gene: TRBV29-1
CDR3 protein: STKTGFGEQY

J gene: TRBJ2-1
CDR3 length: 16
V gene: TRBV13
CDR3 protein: ASSLSPRWRVGYNEQF

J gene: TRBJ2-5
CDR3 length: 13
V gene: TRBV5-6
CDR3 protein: ASSFRAGIQETQY

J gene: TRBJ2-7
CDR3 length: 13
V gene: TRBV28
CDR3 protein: ASSLHRVGLYEQY

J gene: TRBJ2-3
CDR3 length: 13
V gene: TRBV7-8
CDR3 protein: ASSLQGSRTDTQY

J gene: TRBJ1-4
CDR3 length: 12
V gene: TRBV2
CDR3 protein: ASSEYQGYEKLF

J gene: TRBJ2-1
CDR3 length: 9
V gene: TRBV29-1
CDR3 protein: SGGFYNEQF

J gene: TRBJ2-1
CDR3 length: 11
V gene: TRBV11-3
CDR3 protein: ASSNSGRNEQF

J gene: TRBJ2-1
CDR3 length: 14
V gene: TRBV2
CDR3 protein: ASSGVGQGNFNEQF

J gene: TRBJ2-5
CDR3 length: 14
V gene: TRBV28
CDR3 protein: ASSLDRGVSQETQY